This T cell receptor (beta chain) appears in the sequencing data of a study of blood T cell repertoires in COVID-19. From germline, CDR1 is MNHNS and CDR2 SASEGT. The CDR3 runs 13 residues. Trimming pared 0 bases from V and 8 bases from J, leaving 10 bases between. This table comes from immunoSEQ multiplex PCR, and its TCRdb copy is limited to in-frame clones, with some not included. The table has about 240,000 clones, around 86% seen once. This TCR was recovered from a man in his thirties or forties who had recovered from COVID-19. The chain uses TRBV6-1 and TRBJ1-2; D is possibly TRBD1 (5 bases). Sequenced input: peripheral blood. CDR3 bases: TGTGCCAGCAGTGAAGCCGGAAGGGGCGGCTACACCTTC. This encodes CASSEAGRGGYTF.